There are a few counts of the clone carrying this TCR beta chain. Antigen specificity is unknown. In germline, CDR1 is SGHTA, CDR2 FQGNSA. Trimming left V 2 bases short and J 6 bases short, with 14 bases between. The CDR3 runs 14 residues. The entry originates in a study of CD8 T cells in ankylosing spondylitis. Whole-study results and caveats: Past research had described some motif variants in reactive arthritis synovial fluid and blood. Among TCR beta sequences, a motif of several highly homologous variants appeared characteristic of ankylosing spondylitis blood.

Each TCR beta library was made by quantitative 5'-RACE that incorporated molecular barcodes. TCRdb re-derived calls from the 5' RACE reads in MiXCR, one entry per CDR3 protein. In the table there are around 430,000 distinct CDR3 sequences, 17% of which are singletons. This clonotype originated in a male donor with ankylosing spondylitis. Specimen: blood, either unsorted or a sorted T cell fraction (not recorded which). The chain combines TRBV7-2 with TRBJ2-7; D possibly corresponds to TRBD2 (6 bases). CDR3 sequence (DNA): TGTGCCAGCAGCTTAAGGAGGGAGACGAGCGAGCAGTACTTC. Encoded protein: CASSLRRETSEQYF.